The source of this T cell receptor (beta chain) is a study of T cell responses to AZD1222 COVID-19 vaccine. Study-wide findings and caveats: White British ancestry dominated among donors, who included more females, and clonal diversity was possibly underestimated.

Sequencing was performed with immunoSEQ multiplex PCR; in TCRdb, only in-frame clones are kept and a portion is missing. The sample contains tens of thousands of clones, approximately 90% of which appear only once. Second-dose timings of about 4 or about 12 weeks were pooled. In germline, CDR1 is MGHRA, CDR2 YSYEKL. Trimming took off 4 bases at V and 5 bases at J, with 14 bases between the two ends. This CDR3 contains 14 residues. As to this clone: Its matching antigen is unknown.

The sequence was obtained from an adult who received the AZD1222 COVID-19 vaccine. The chain combines TRBV4-1 with TRBJ1-2; D ambiguous. The sample in question was peripheral blood, obtained 28 days after the second AZD1222 dose. CDR3 coding DNA: TGCGCCAGCAGCCCCCCCGGGGTGGGGTATGGCTACACCTTC. Translated, it gives CASSPPGVGYGYTF.